This TCR beta chain stems from a study of siplizumab effects on memory and regulatory T cells. Whole-study results and caveats: A minor fraction of alloreactive clones, and no more, mapped to unstimulated subsets.

As concerns this clone: Its matching antigen is unknown.

The trim removed 3 bases at V and 4 bases at J, leaving 11 bases unmatched. The CDR3 sequence is 17 residues long. The germline V gene encodes CDR1 MNHEY and CDR2 SMNVEV (reference sequence). Sequenced by immunoSEQ multiplex PCR; TCRdb stores in-frame clones only, minus some. This table has 90,000 to 120,000 clones, 94% appearing once. Input material: Tregs sorted from blood. This sequence originates from a human donor in good health. The rearrangement uses TRBV27 and TRBJ1-4; 7 nucleotides line up with TRBD1. The CDR3 sequence: CASSFRTGLRNNEKLFF. As DNA, the CDR3 is TGTGCCAGCAGTTTTCGGACAGGATTACGAAATAATGAAAAACTGTTTTTT.